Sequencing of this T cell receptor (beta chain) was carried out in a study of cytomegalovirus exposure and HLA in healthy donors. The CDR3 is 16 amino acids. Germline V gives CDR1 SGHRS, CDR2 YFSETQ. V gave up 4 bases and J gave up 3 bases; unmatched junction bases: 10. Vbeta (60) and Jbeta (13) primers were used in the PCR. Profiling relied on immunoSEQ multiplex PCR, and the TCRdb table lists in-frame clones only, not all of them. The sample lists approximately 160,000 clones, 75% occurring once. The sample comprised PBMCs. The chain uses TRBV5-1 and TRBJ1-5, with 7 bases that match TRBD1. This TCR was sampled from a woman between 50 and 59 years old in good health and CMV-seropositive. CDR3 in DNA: TGCGCCAGCAGCCCGGGGGGGACAGCTACCAATCAGCCCCAGCATTTT. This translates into CASSPGGTATNQPQHF.